This is a list of T cell receptor beta chains from one sample in a study of cytotoxic CD8 clonotypes in ibrutinib-treated CLL. Here immunoSEQ multiplex PCR was the method, and the copy in TCRdb shows in-frame clones only, minus some. Altogether approximately 190,000 clones are present, approximately 79% being singletons, with the ten largest covering about an eighth. The sample in question was PBMCs, obtained after 12 months of ibrutinib treatment. The receptor set was obtained from a human donor with chronic lymphocytic leukemia. Each CDR3 is given with its conserved first and last residue. A D gene is named only where the DNA matches it firmly. Not every row has a clone size; where given, it reads once, few, many or a size class.

V: TRBV18; size: -; J: TRBJ2-7; D: -; DNA: TGTGCCAGCTCACCTCGCGGGACTCACTCCTACGAGCAGTACTTC; CDR3: CASSPRGTHSYEQYF
V: TRBV7-3; size: -; J: TRBJ2-2; D: TRBD2; DNA: TGTGCCAGCAGCACTAGCGGGGTGGGCACCGGGGAGCTGTTTTTT; CDR3: CASSTSGVGTGELFF
V: TRBV5-1; size: once; J: TRBJ2-1; D: TRBD1; DNA: TGCGCCAGCTTGTACCTCCCGGGACAGGACCTCGCCCAGGGAGAGCAGTTCTTC; CDR3: CASLYLPGQDLAQGEQFF
V: TRBV11-2; size: -; J: TRBJ2-5; D: TRBD2; DNA: TGTGCCAGCAGCTTAGCTAGCGGGGGTGATGAGACCCAGTACTTC; CDR3: CASSLASGGDETQYF
V: TRBV28; size: -; J: TRBJ1-1; D: -; DNA: TGTGCCAGCAGTTTCGGAGGGCCACGCCTGAACACTGAAGCTTTCTTT; CDR3: CASSFGGPRLNTEAFF
V: TRBV5-1; size: -; J: TRBJ2-2; D: -; DNA: TGCGCCAGCAGCTTGGGACCTCTTGAGACCGGGGAGCTGTTTTTT; CDR3: CASSLGPLETGELFF
V: TRBV29-1; size: -; J: TRBJ2-1; D: -; DNA: TGCAGCGTGAGGGCTATTCTTTCCTACAATGAGCAGTTCTTC; CDR3: CSVRAILSYNEQFF
V: TRBV29-1; size: -; J: TRBJ2-3; D: TRBD2; DNA: TGCAGCGTTGGAGCGGGAGGGGATACGCAGTATTTT; CDR3: CSVGAGGDTQYF
V: TRBV4-2; size: once; J: TRBJ1-2; D: TRBD1; DNA: TGTGCCAGCAGCCAAGACGGCGACAGGGGGTATTTCTATGGCTACACCTTC; CDR3: CASSQDGDRGYFYGYTF
V: TRBV5-1; size: -; J: TRBJ2-7; D: TRBD1; DNA: TGCGCCAGCAGCACCAGGGACAGACTACCCTACGAGCAGTACTTC; CDR3: CASSTRDRLPYEQYF
V: TRBV6-6; size: -; J: TRBJ2-1; D: TRBD2; DNA: TGTGCCAGCAGGATACTAGCGGAAACCTACAATGAGCAGTTCTTC; CDR3: CASRILAETYNEQFF
V: TRBV18; size: -; J: TRBJ1-1; D: -; DNA: TGTGCCAGCTCACAAACGACAGATGAAGCTTTCTTT; CDR3: CASSQTTDEAFF
V: TRBV6-4; size: many; J: TRBJ2-3; D: -; DNA: TGTGCCAGCAGTGACGGGCTGGCAGGGGAGGCAGATACGCAGTATTTT; CDR3: CASSDGLAGEADTQYF
V: TRBV4-1; size: once; J: TRBJ2-3; D: TRBD1; DNA: TGCGCCAGCAGCCAAGCCCCTCGGACAGGGACGGGGAATACGCAGTATTTT; CDR3: CASSQAPRTGTGNTQYF
V: TRBV2; size: -; J: TRBJ2-7; D: TRBD2; DNA: TGTGCCAGCAGTGTCCCCGCGGGGGGGGGTAGCTACGAGCAGTACTTC; CDR3: CASSVPAGGGSYEQYF
V: TRBV30; size: -; J: TRBJ2-3; D: -; DNA: TGTGCCTGGGCAGGCGGGCCAGATACGCAGTATTTT; CDR3: CAWAGGPDTQYF
V: TRBV19; size: -; J: TRBJ2-7; D: -; DNA: TGTGCCAGTAGTATAGCAGGGGCGGGCGCTTCCTACGAGCAGTACTTC; CDR3: CASSIAGAGASYEQYF
V: TRBV21-1; size: -; J: TRBJ2-7; D: -; DNA: TGTGCCAGCACCGAAAGGGGAAAGGACAGGAGCTACGAGCAGTACTTC; CDR3: CASTERGKDRSYEQYF
V: TRBV6-6; size: -; J: TRBJ2-7; D: -; DNA: TGTGCCAGCAGTTATTATCGGGCCTACGAGCAGTACTTC; CDR3: CASSYYRAYEQYF
V: TRBV7-6; size: -; J: TRBJ1-5; D: -; DNA: TGTGCCAGCAGCTTAAGGGGACTGGGTCAGCCCCAGCATTTT; CDR3: CASSLRGLGQPQHF
V: TRBV5-1; size: -; J: TRBJ2-5; D: -; DNA: TGCGCCAGCAGCTTGGATCTGGGGCAGGGTAAGGCCCAGTACTTC; CDR3: CASSLDLGQGKAQYF
V: TRBV7-9; size: once; J: TRBJ2-5; D: -; DNA: TGTGCCAGCAGCTTAGAGGCGAGCTTGGGTGTCGGGACCCAGTACTTC; CDR3: CASSLEASLGVGTQYF
V: TRBV30; size: -; J: TRBJ2-2; D: TRBD1; DNA: TGTGCCTGGACCCGGGACAGATACACCGGGGAGCTGTTTTTT; CDR3: CAWTRDRYTGELFF
V: TRBV5-5; size: -; J: TRBJ2-3; D: -; DNA: TGTGCCAGCAGCTTGGAGGGGGTCACAGATACGCAGTATTTT; CDR3: CASSLEGVTDTQYF
V: TRBV18; size: few; J: TRBJ1-2; D: -; DNA: TGTGCCAGCTCCTACCAGGGAGGGAGGAACTATGGCTACACCTTC; CDR3: CASSYQGGRNYGYTF
V: TRBV5-1; size: once; J: TRBJ1-5; D: -; DNA: TGCGCCAGCAGCCCGGACGGGGGACGCAATCAGCCCCAGCATTTT; CDR3: CASSPDGGRNQPQHF
V: TRBV29-1; size: -; J: TRBJ2-7; D: -; DNA: TGCAGCGTCCTTTGGAGCTCCTACGAGCAGTACTTC; CDR3: CSVLWSSYEQYF
V: TRBV6-1; size: -; J: TRBJ2-2; D: TRBD1; DNA: TGTGCCAGCAAGAAGGGGGCAGACACCGGGGAGCTGTTTTTT; CDR3: CASKKGADTGELFF
V: TRBV7-2; size: few; J: TRBJ2-7; D: TRBD1; DNA: TGTGCCAGCAGCTTAGAGACAGGGAATTACGAGCAGTACTTC; CDR3: CASSLETGNYEQYF
V: TRBV29-1; size: -; J: TRBJ2-1; D: -; DNA: TGCAGCGTTGAACAATTGGCCAGGGAAGGTTGGGGGAGTGAGCAGTTCTTC; CDR3: CSVEQLAREGWGSEQFF
V: TRBV6-1; size: -; J: TRBJ1-1; D: -; DNA: TGTGCCAGCAGTGAGTCAGGGACGAACACTGAAGCTTTCTTT; CDR3: CASSESGTNTEAFF
V: TRBV4-1; size: -; J: TRBJ2-3; D: TRBD2; DNA: TGCGCCAGCAGCCAAGTGGCGCGGGGTAGCGGGGTGGCAGATACGCAGTATTTT; CDR3: CASSQVARGSGVADTQYF
V: TRBV5-1; size: -; J: TRBJ2-5; D: -; DNA: TGCGCCAGCCAACCGGGGCCTACTAGCTTTCAAGAGACCCAGTACTTC; CDR3: CASQPGPTSFQETQYF
V: TRBV5-6; size: -; J: TRBJ2-4; D: -; DNA: TGTGCCAGCAGCGCCTCAGGAGGGCCTTCCCTGTATACTCAGTACTTC; CDR3: CASSASGGPSLYTQYF
V: TRBV29-1; size: -; J: TRBJ2-7; D: TRBD1; DNA: TGCAGCGTTGACTGGGACAGGGGTTACGAGCAGTACTTC; CDR3: CSVDWDRGYEQYF
V: TRBV5-6; size: -; J: TRBJ2-5; D: -; DNA: TGTGCCAGCAGCACCACAGGAAGAGAGACCCAGTACTTC; CDR3: CASSTTGRETQYF
V: TRBV6-1; size: -; J: TRBJ1-5; D: -; DNA: TGTGCCAGCACCTCCTGGGGCGGGGGTCAGCCCCAGCATTTT; CDR3: CASTSWGGGQPQHF
V: TRBV21-1; size: -; J: TRBJ2-1; D: -; DNA: TGTGCCAGCAGCCCCCAAAGGCCGGAATCCTTCTACAATGAGCAGTTCTTC; CDR3: CASSPQRPESFYNEQFF
V: TRBV19; size: -; J: TRBJ1-5; D: -; DNA: TGTGCCAGTAGCCCTACAGGGTTAAATCAGCCCCAGCATTTT; CDR3: CASSPTGLNQPQHF
V: TRBV27; size: -; J: TRBJ1-1; D: -; DNA: TGTGCCAGCAGTTTCGGTGCGGGCACTGAAGCTTTCTTT; CDR3: CASSFGAGTEAFF
V: TRBV19; size: -; J: TRBJ1-2; D: -; DNA: TGTGCCAGTAGTATGATCATCGGTGGGGCCTATGGCTACACCTTC; CDR3: CASSMIIGGAYGYTF
V: TRBV5-1; size: -; J: TRBJ2-2; D: TRBD2; DNA: TGCGCCAGCAGCTTTGTAGCGGGAGTGGCGAACACCGGGGAGCTGTTTTTT; CDR3: CASSFVAGVANTGELFF
V: TRBV28; size: -; J: TRBJ2-1; D: TRBD2; DNA: TGTGCCTGGGGGCCTCTAGCGGGGGGCCTCAATGAGCAGTTCTTC; CDR3: CAWGPLAGGLNEQFF
V: TRBV18; size: -; J: TRBJ2-7; D: TRBD2; DNA: TGTGCCAGCTCACGAGGGACTAGCGGGAGCTCTCTAGCGTACGAGCAGTACTTC; CDR3: CASSRGTSGSSLAYEQYF
V: TRBV7-9; size: -; J: TRBJ2-3; D: TRBD2; DNA: TGTGCCAGCAGCAAACCGGGACTAGCACCGACAGATACGCAGTATTTT; CDR3: CASSKPGLAPTDTQYF